The 17 T cell receptor beta chains listed next were all sequenced from one sample in a study of blood T cell repertoires in COVID-19. Method: immunoSEQ multiplex PCR; TCRdb's copy keeps in-frame clones and lacks some. The data hold 80,000 to 90,000 clones, with around 85% observed a single time. Sequenced material: peripheral blood. All receptors derive from a woman over 75 with COVID-19, enrolled during active disease.

This chain uses TRBV15 with TRBJ1-5, with 10 bases aligning to TRBD1. Germline lookup yields CDR1 LNHNV and CDR2 YYDKDF (reference sequence). V dropped 3 bases and J dropped 3; count of bases not matched to a gene: 5. The CDR3 is made up of 16 amino acids. The CDR3 is CATSRTGGFNNQPQHF. Here the CDR3 DNA reads TGTGCCACCAGCAGGACAGGGGGCTTTAACAATCAGCCCCAGCATTTT.

V and J are TRBV6-2 or TRBV6-3 and TRBJ1-5; a weak D match, TRBD1 (6 bases). The V gene's germline CDR1 is MNHEY and CDR2 SVGEGT. With 5 bases removed from V and 5 bases from J, the gap between germline ends came to 10 bases. The CDR3 runs to 13 residues. CDR3 sequence: CASSKQGDQPQHF. The CDR3 region has the DNA TGTGCCAGCAGTAAACAGGGCGATCAGCCCCAGCATTTT.

This sequence joins TRBV5-1 and TRBJ1-1, with D uncertain. V was pared by 0 bases and J by 3 bases, with 9 bases between. The CDR3 contains 14 residues. CDR1 SGHRS and CDR2 YFSETQ come from the germline V gene. CDR3 sequence (DNA): TGCGCCAGCAGCTTGGGAACTGGTTACACTGAAGCTTTCTTT. Translated: CASSLGTGYTEAFF.

The table lists this clone with a count of one. V and J are TRBV28 and TRBJ2-5; 11 positions match TRBD1. In germline, CDR1 is MDHEN, CDR2 SYDVKM. CDR3 length: 18 residues. V lost 2 bases and J lost 1; bases outside the gene matches: 9. The CDR3 coding sequence is TGTGCCAGCAGTTTAAGGACAGGGGGCTTACGCCTCCAAGAGACCCAGTACTTC. Translated, it gives CASSLRTGGLRLQETQYF.

In its sample, this clone was seen once. CDR3 region: CASSLLAAYNEQFF. The CDR3 nucleotides read TGTGCCAGCAGCTTACTAGCCGCCTACAATGAGCAGTTCTTC. The rearrangement joins TRBV7-2 to TRBJ2-1; tentative D call: TRBD2 (5 bases). Germline CDR1 SGHTA, CDR2 FQGNSA. V lost 2 bases and J 2 bases, leaving 7 bases between the germline ends. The CDR3 runs to 14 residues. Full variable domain (missing parts from reference TRBV7-2 and TRBJ2-1): GAGVSQSPSNKVTEKGKDVELRCDPISGHTALYWYRQSLGQGLEFLIYFQGNSAPDKSGLPSDRFSAERTGGSVSTLTIQRTQQEDSAVYLCASSLLAAYNEQFFGPGTRLTVL.

This clone has only a few counts. In DNA form, the CDR3 reads TGTGCCGAGGGACAGCAGGTCACTGAAGCTTTCTTT. This codes for CAEGQQVTEAFF. The rearrangement joins TRBV5-3 to TRBJ1-1; 7 nucleotides line up with TRBD1. Being an ORF, TRBV5-3 has a function that is uncertain. The CDR3 totals 12 residues. Losses at the gene ends were 10 bases for V and 4 bases for J; bases not matched to a gene: 7.

The V gene is TRBV19, the J gene TRBJ1-2; D ambiguous. The CDR3 has 13 amino acids. With 3 bases removed from V and 4 bases from J, the gap between germline ends came to 9 bases. In germline, CDR1 is LNHDA, CDR2 SQIVND (reference sequence). CDR3 in amino acids: CASSIEIFYGYTF. CDR3 bases: TGTGCCAGTAGTATCGAGATTTTCTATGGCTACACCTTC.

The chain combines TRBV18 with TRBJ2-7; possible D gene TRBD2, 5 bases. CDR1 KGHSH and CDR2 LQKENI come from the germline V gene. The CDR3 length is 12 residues. Trimming removed 6 bases from V and 6 bases from J, with 12 bases in between. The CDR3 is CASSQRRGEQYF. The CDR3 DNA follows: TGTGCCAGCTCCCAACGCCGGGGCGAGCAGTACTTC.

There are a few counts of this clone. The V gene is TRBV5-1, the J gene TRBJ1-2, with 7 bases aligning to TRBD1. There are 12 residues in the CDR3. Trimming cost V 4 bases and J 8 bases; bases outside gene matches: 5. CDR1 is SGHRS and CDR2 is YFSETQ in the germline V gene. CDR3 sequence: CASSPNRGGYTF. The CDR3 DNA is TGCGCCAGCAGCCCCAACAGGGGCGGCTACACCTTC.

As concerns this clone: One end of the junction is discordant with germline, which a read error may explain. The gene calls are TRBV7-7 and TRBJ2-3; TRBD2 matches 7 bases. Germline V gives CDR1 SSHAT, CDR2 FNYEAQ (reference sequence). This CDR3 contains 15 residues. CDR3 residues: CASSRRASGADTQYF. The CDR3 DNA sequence: TGTGCTAGCAGCCGACGGGCTAGCGGAGCAGATACGCAGTATTTT.

The chain uses TRBV18 and TRBJ1-2; D is possibly TRBD1 (5 bases). Germline V gene data show CDR1 as KGHSH and CDR2 as LQKENI. The germline V and J ends were trimmed by 3 bases and 1 base, with 12 bases remaining between them. This CDR3 region has 15 residues. The CDR3 sequence is CASSPLQGFNYGYTF. For the CDR3, the DNA is TGTGCCAGCTCACCCCTGCAGGGATTTAACTATGGCTACACCTTC.

The chain employs TRBV11-2 and TRBJ2-4; D is unresolved. The CDR3 spans 15 residues. Trimming took off 7 bases at V and 0 bases at J, with 13 bases between the two ends. Germline V gene sequence: CDR1 SGHAT, CDR2 FQNNGV. The CDR3 protein is CASTRTTIAKNIQYF. DNA of the CDR3: TGTGCCAGCACCAGAACGACAATAGCCAAAAACATTCAGTACTTC.

In its sample, this clone was seen a few times. The genes are TRBV11-2 and TRBJ1-1; 8 positions match TRBD1. Germline CDR1 and CDR2: SGHAT and FQNNGV. This CDR3 has 15 amino acids. The V and J ends lost 3 bases and 1 base, in that order; junction bases with no gene match: 4. The CDR3 protein is CASSFAGTGNTEAFF. The DNA for the CDR3 is TGTGCCAGCAGCTTCGCCGGGACAGGGAACACTGAAGCTTTCTTT.

The rearrangement links TRBV2 to TRBJ1-6; TRBD1 matches at 7 bases. This CDR3 region has 14 residues. V lost 3 bases to trimming and J lost 8 bases; unmatched junction nucleotides: 4. Germline V gives CDR1 SNHLY, CDR2 FYNNEI. The CDR3 loop reads CASSDPQGDSPLHF. In DNA, the CDR3 is TGTGCCAGCAGTGATCCGCAGGGGGATTCACCCCTCCACTTT.

This clone has just a few counts. V gene TRBV3-1 (or the pseudogene TRBV3-2) combines with J gene TRBJ2-7; D remains ambiguous. Germline V gives CDR1 LGHDT, CDR2 YNNKEL (reference sequence). V gave up 0 bases and J gave up 3 bases, with 12 bases separating them. The CDR3 sequence is 15 residues long. Here the CDR3 reads CASSQDVSTLYEQYF. CDR3 coding DNA: TGTGCCAGCAGCCAAGACGTCAGTACCCTCTACGAGCAGTACTTC.

V gene TRBV5-6 combines with J gene TRBJ2-7, with 7 bases identical to TRBD2. The V gene end was trimmed by 4 bases and the J gene end by 6 bases; junction bases not matched to a gene: 19. There are 17 residues in the CDR3. Germline V gene data show CDR1 as SGHDT and CDR2 as YYEEEE. The CDR3 DNA reads as TGTGCCAGCAGCCCGCCTGTAGACGGGGGGTCCTATCGCGAGCAGTACTTC. Its translation: CASSPPVDGGSYREQYF.

This chain connects TRBV18 to TRBJ2-7, with D possibly matching TRBD1 (5 bases). V lost 2 bases to trimming and J lost 1 base, with 9 bases between them. CDR3 length equals 14 residues. The germline gives CDR1 KGHSH, CDR2 LQKENI. The CDR3 DNA follows: TGTGCCAGCTCACCAAGGACAAGTTCCTACGAGCAGTACTTC. Residues: CASSPRTSSYEQYF.